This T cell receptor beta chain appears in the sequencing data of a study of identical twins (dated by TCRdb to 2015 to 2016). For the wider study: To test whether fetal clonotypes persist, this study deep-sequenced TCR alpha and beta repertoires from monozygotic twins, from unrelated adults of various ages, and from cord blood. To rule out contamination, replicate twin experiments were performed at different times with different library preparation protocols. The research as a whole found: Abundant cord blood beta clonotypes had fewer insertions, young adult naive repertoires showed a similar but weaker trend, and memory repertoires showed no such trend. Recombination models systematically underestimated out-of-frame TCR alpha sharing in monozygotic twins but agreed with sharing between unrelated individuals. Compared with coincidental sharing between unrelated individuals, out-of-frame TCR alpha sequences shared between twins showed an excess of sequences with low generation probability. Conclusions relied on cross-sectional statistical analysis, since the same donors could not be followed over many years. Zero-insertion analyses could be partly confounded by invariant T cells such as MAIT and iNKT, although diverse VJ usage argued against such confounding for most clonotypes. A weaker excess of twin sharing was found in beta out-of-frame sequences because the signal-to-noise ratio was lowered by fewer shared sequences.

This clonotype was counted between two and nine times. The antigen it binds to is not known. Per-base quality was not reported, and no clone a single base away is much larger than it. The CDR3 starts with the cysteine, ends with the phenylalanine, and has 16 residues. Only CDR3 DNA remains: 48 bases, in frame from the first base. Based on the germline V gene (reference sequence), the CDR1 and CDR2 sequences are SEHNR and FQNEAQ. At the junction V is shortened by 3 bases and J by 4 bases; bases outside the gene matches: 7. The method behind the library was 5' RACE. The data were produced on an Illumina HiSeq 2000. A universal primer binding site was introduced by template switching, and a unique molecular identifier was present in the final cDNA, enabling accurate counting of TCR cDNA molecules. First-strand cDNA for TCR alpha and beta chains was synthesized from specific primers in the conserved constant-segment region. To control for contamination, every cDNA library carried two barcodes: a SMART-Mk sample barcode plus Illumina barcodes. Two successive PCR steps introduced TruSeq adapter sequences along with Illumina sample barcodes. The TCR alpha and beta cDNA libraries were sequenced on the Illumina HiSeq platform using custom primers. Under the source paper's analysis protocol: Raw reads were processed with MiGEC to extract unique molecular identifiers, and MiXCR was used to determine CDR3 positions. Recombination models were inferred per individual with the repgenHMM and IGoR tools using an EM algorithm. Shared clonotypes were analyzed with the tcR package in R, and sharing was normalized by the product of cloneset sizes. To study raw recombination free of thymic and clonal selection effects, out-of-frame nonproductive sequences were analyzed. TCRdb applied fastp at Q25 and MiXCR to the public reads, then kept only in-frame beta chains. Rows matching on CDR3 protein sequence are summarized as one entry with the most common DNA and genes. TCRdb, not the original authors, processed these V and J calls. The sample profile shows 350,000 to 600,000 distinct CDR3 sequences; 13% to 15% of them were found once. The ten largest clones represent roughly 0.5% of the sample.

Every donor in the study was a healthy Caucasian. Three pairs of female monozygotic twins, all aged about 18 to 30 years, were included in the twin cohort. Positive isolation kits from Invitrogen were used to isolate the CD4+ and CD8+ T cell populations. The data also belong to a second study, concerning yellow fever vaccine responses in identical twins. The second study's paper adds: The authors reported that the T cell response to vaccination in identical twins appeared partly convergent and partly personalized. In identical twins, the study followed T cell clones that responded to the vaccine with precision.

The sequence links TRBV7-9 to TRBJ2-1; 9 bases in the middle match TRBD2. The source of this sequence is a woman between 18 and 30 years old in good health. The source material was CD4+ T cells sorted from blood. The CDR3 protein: CASSFLKTSGYNEQFF. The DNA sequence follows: TGTGCCAGCAGCTTCCTGAAGACTAGCGGATACAATGAGCAGTTCTTC.